A selection of T cell receptor beta chains follows, all from one sample in a study of blood T cell repertoires in COVID-19. Repertoires were generated with immunoSEQ multiplex PCR, while TCRdb's copy carries only in-frame clones and drops some. Altogether 100,000 to 150,000 clones are present, around 88% being singletons, with the ten largest covering approximately 5.3%. Source material: peripheral blood. The receptors here all came from a human donor in a cohort sampled during active COVID-19. Each CDR3 is given with its conserved first and last residue. Fields, in order: V gene, J gene, clone size, D gene, CDR3 protein, CDR3 DNA. A D gene is named only where the DNA matches it firmly. Rows give clone size only sometimes, using once, few, many, or a class for an expanded clone.

TRBV18,TRBJ2-6,NA,TRBD1,CASSPPGGAGANVLTF,TGTGCCAGCTCACCACCAGGGGGCGCTGGGGCCAACGTCCTGACTTTC
TRBV5-4,TRBJ1-5,once,NA,CASRDMGSNQPQHF,TGTGCCAGCAGGGACATGGGGAGCAATCAGCCCCAGCATTTT
TRBV9,TRBJ2-1,NA,TRBD2,CASSVVAGGHNEQFF,TGTGCCAGCAGCGTAGTAGCGGGAGGCCACAATGAGCAGTTCTTC
TRBV3-1/TRBV3-2,TRBJ1-2,NA,NA,CASSQGGGRGSGYTF,TGTGCCAGCAGCCAAGGTGGGGGCAGGGGAAGTGGCTACACCTTC
TRBV29-1,TRBJ1-2,NA,NA,CSVEKGGSGSYTF,TGCAGCGTTGAGAAGGGGGGGTCTGGAAGCTACACCTTC
TRBV12-3/TRBV12-4,TRBJ2-1,NA,TRBD2,CASSRGGASEQFF,TGTGCCAGCAGTCGCGGGGGGGCTTCTGAGCAGTTCTTC
TRBV19,TRBJ2-1,NA,TRBD2,CASSRTSGSYNEQFF,TGTGCCAGTAGTCGGACTAGCGGCTCCTACAATGAGCAGTTCTTC
TRBV19,TRBJ2-5,NA,TRBD1,CASSPRALANRGQGETQYF,TGTGCCAGTAGTCCCCGAGCCCTCGCAAACAGGGGGCAAGGAGAGACCCAGTACTTC
TRBV7-2,TRBJ2-7,NA,TRBD2,CASSRGTSGSYEQYF,TGTGCCAGCAGCAGAGGGACTAGCGGGTCCTACGAGCAGTACTTC
TRBV27,TRBJ1-5,NA,NA,CASMWSLTRDITHEGPNQPQHF,TGTGCCAGCATGTGGTCCCTGACCCGGGACATCACCCACGAGGGACCCAATCAGCCCCAGCATTTT
TRBV5-1,TRBJ2-1,NA,TRBD2,CASSMKTSGDAYNEQFF,TGCGCCAGCAGCATGAAAACTAGCGGGGATGCCTACAATGAGCAGTTCTTC
TRBV28,TRBJ1-1,NA,NA,CASSRNGGGGNTEAFF,TGTGCCAGCAGTCGTAACGGTGGGGGGGGTAACACTGAAGCTTTCTTT
TRBV5-6,TRBJ2-3,once,NA,CASSLLQSTDTQYF,TGTGCCAGCAGCTTGTTGCAGAGCACAGATACGCAGTATTTT
TRBV11-1,TRBJ2-1,NA,NA,CASSLAGQRFSSYNEQFF,TGTGCCAGCAGCTTAGCGGGCCAGCGGTTCAGCTCCTACAATGAGCAGTTCTTC
TRBV27,TRBJ2-7,once,TRBD1,CASSVDRDLYEQYF,TGTGCCAGCAGTGTGGACAGGGACCTCTACGAGCAGTACTTC
TRBV30,TRBJ1-5,NA,NA,CAWSLGPRGQPQHF,TGTGCCTGGAGTCTCGGACCCAGGGGTCAGCCCCAGCATTTT
TRBV27,TRBJ2-2,NA,TRBD1,CASSPQAQRGRTTGELFF,TGTGCCAGCAGTCCCCAGGCCCAGAGGGGGCGAACCACCGGGGAGCTGTTTTTT
TRBV4-1,TRBJ2-1,NA,NA,CASSQGRRGGPNNEQFF,TGCGCCAGCAGCCAAGGCCGGCGGGGCGGGCCTAACAATGAGCAGTTCTTC
TRBV3-1/TRBV3-2,TRBJ2-2,NA,NA,CASSQEGTHNTGELFF,TGTGCCAGCAGCCAAGAGGGGACACACAACACCGGGGAGCTGTTTTTT
TRBV11-2,TRBJ2-3,NA,NA,CASSLWTGEDTQYF,TGTGCCAGCAGCTTATGGACGGGAGAAGATACGCAGTATTTT
TRBV10-2,TRBJ2-1,NA,NA,CASSPGTPSYNEQFF,TGCGCCAGCAGTCCCGGGACTCCCTCCTACAATGAGCAGTTCTTC
TRBV11-2,TRBJ2-1,NA,TRBD2,CASSSTGTSGRARQFF,TGTGCCAGCAGCTCGACCGGGACTAGCGGGAGGGCCAGGCAGTTCTTC
TRBV27,TRBJ1-1,NA,NA,CASSGLSNTEAFF,TGTGCCAGCAGTGGACTGAGTAACACTGAAGCTTTCTTT
TRBV4-3,TRBJ1-6,NA,NA,CASSQDREVQSPLHF,TGCGCCAGCAGCCAAGATCGGGAGGTACAATCACCCCTCCACTTT
TRBV5-1,TRBJ1-5,NA,NA,CASSPTPTQPQHF,TGCGCCAGCAGCCCTACACCGACACAGCCCCAGCATTTT
TRBV3-1/TRBV3-2,TRBJ2-1,NA,NA,CASSHRGGNEQFF,TGTGCCAGCAGCCACAGAGGAGGCAATGAGCAATTCTTC
TRBV5-5,TRBJ1-3,NA,TRBD1,CASLQGENTIYF,TGTGCCAGCCTACAGGGGGAAAACACCATATATTTT
TRBV6-5,TRBJ2-3,NA,TRBD2,CASFTSGREDTQYF,TGTGCCAGTTTTACTAGCGGGAGAGAGGATACGCAGTATTTT
TRBV2,TRBJ1-4,once,TRBD1,CASGQGKGSNEKLFF,TGTGCCAGCGGACAGGGAAAGGGGTCTAATGAAAAACTGTTTTTT
TRBV18,TRBJ2-7,few,NA,CASFPSASDEQYF,TGTGCCAGCTTCCCCTCGGCTAGCGACGAGCAGTACTTC
TRBV9,TRBJ2-6,NA,NA,CASSASGSSGANVLTF,TGTGCCAGCAGCGCATCAGGCAGCTCTGGGGCCAACGTCCTGACTTTC
TRBV6-2/TRBV6-3,TRBJ2-1,NA,TRBD2,CASSSRGRDRHEQFF,TGTGCCAGCAGTTCTCGGGGGAGGGATAGGCATGAGCAGTTCTTC
TRBV29-1,TRBJ2-2,NA,TRBD2,CSGSVGLAGTGELFF,TGCAGCGGGTCGGTAGGACTAGCGGGAACCGGGGAGCTGTTTTTT
TRBV12-3/TRBV12-4,TRBJ2-7,NA,NA,CASSLQGRVQYF,TGTGCCAGCAGTTTACAGGGGCGGGTGCAGTACTTC
TRBV6-1,TRBJ1-6,NA,TRBD1,CASSEAARQGSSYNSPLHF,TGTGCCAGCAGTGAAGCAGCGCGACAGGGGAGCTCCTATAATTCACCCCTCCACTTT
TRBV5-1,TRBJ1-1,NA,TRBD1,CASSLGDRLNTEAFF,TGCGCCAGCAGCTTGGGGGACAGGCTGAACACTGAAGCTTTCTTT
TRBV9,TRBJ2-2,once,NA,CASSVSGSAGGTGELFF,TGTGCCAGCAGCGTCTCTGGAAGTGCTGGGGGGACCGGGGAGCTGTTTTTT
TRBV5-6,TRBJ1-3,NA,NA,CASSLWGTPTGNTIYF,TGTGCCAGCAGCTTGTGGGGGACACCCACTGGAAACACCATATATTTT
TRBV5-1,TRBJ1-2,NA,NA,CASTSDSVGGYTF,TGCGCCAGCACCTCCGACAGCGTTGGTGGCTACACCTTC
TRBV7-2,TRBJ1-2,NA,NA,CASSSETENYGYTF,TGTGCCAGCAGCTCCGAGACGGAGAACTATGGCTACACCTTC
TRBV29-1,TRBJ2-7,once,TRBD2,CSVVLPSGNYEQYF,TGCAGCGTTGTCCTCCCTAGCGGAAACTACGAGCAGTACTTC
TRBV7-2,TRBJ2-7,NA,TRBD2,CASSATSGLSYEQYF,TGTGCCAGCAGCGCCACTAGCGGGCTCTCCTACGAGCAGTACTTC
TRBV28,TRBJ2-1,NA,TRBD2,CASSLYWVGTSGRAEQFF,TGTGCCAGCAGTTTATATTGGGTCGGGACTAGCGGGAGGGCTGAGCAGTTCTTC
TRBV10-3,TRBJ2-7,NA,TRBD1,CAITPRQGETDEQYF,TGTGCCATCACCCCCCGACAGGGAGAGACCGACGAGCAGTACTTC
TRBV7-9,TRBJ1-5,NA,TRBD1,CASSISTGGNQPQHF,TGTGCCAGCAGCATTTCAACAGGGGGCAATCAGCCCCAGCATTTT
TRBV5-4,TRBJ2-3,NA,NA,CASSWNREDTQYF,TGTGCCAGCAGCTGGAACAGGGAAGATACGCAGTATTTT
TRBV11-2,TRBJ1-3,NA,TRBD1,CASSFQGVGNTIYF,TGTGCCAGCAGCTTCCAGGGGGTTGGAAACACCATATATTTT
TRBV4-2,TRBJ2-7,few,NA,CASSPSAGQTYEQYF,TGTGCCAGCAGCCCCAGCGCCGGACAGACCTACGAGCAGTACTTC
TRBV6-5,TRBJ1-4,NA,TRBD1,CASRKGQGRGEKLFF,TGTGCCAGCAGAAAAGGACAGGGGAGAGGGGAAAAACTGTTTTTT
TRBV7-7,TRBJ2-5,NA,TRBD2,CASSLAVVAGEETQYF,TGTGCTAGCAGCTTAGCGGTGGTAGCGGGGGAAGAGACCCAGTACTTC
TRBV11-2,TRBJ2-7,NA,TRBD2,CASRRLAGGYEQYF,TGTGCCAGCAGGAGACTAGCGGGAGGTTACGAGCAGTACTTC
TRBV4-1,TRBJ1-1,NA,TRBD1,CASNHRGVAYTEAFF,TGCGCCAGCAATCACAGGGGGGTTGCGTACACTGAAGCTTTCTTT
TRBV5-4,TRBJ2-5,NA,TRBD2,CASSRSGLQETQYF,TGTGCCAGCAGCCGTTCGGGACTACAAGAGACCCAGTACTTC
TRBV4-2,TRBJ2-7,NA,NA,CASSQDFGQGGSYEQYF,TGTGCCAGCAGCCAAGATTTTGGGCAGGGTGGCTCCTACGAGCAGTACTTC
TRBV18,TRBJ2-1,NA,NA,CASSPLGTTSEYNEQFF,TGTGCCAGCTCACCATTAGGAACGACTTCTGAATACAATGAGCAGTTCTTC
TRBV7-6,TRBJ2-3,NA,NA,CASSRTRGGVDTQYF,TGTGCCAGCAGCCGTACTAGAGGGGGAGTAGATACGCAGTATTTT
TRBV18,TRBJ2-7,NA,NA,CASSPGTVEQYF,TGTGCCAGCTCACCCGGGACTGTCGAGCAGTACTTC